Listed here is a single T cell receptor (beta chain). The data stem from a study of blood T cell repertoires in COVID-19. Study-wide background: Both acute and convalescent COVID-19 samples were obtained from the United States, Italy and Spain. Nucleic acid was either cDNA or gDNA, and it came from T cells, B-cell-depleted T cells, or PBMCs.

Authors' methods: How many nucleated cells were present was estimated from reference gene primer amplification. The method was immunoSEQ multiplex PCR; TCRdb's version includes in-frame clones alone and lacks a portion of them. For V, J and clone size, that table is used; D and trimming come from the DNA. The sample has over 70,000 clones, 75% to 85% seen once; the top ten hold about 10%. Germline CDR1 KGHDR, CDR2 SFDVKD. The trim removed 7 bases at V and 8 bases at J, leaving 9 bases unmatched. This CDR3 has 15 residues. The sequencing input was peripheral blood. This clonotype was sampled from a woman older than 75 with acute or convalescent COVID-19. V gene TRBV24-1 combines with J gene TRBJ1-4; 10 nucleotides line up with TRBD1. The CDR3 DNA follows: TGTGCCACCAGCTCCGAGGACAGGGGGGACGAAAAACTGTTTTTT. Translated, it gives CATSSEDRGDEKLFF.